The 23 T cell receptor beta chains given below trace back to one sample, sequenced in a study of shared clonotypes between healthy human individuals. Using immunoSEQ multiplex PCR, the repertoire was profiled, and TCRdb retains in-frame clones only, with some absent. The table shows about 2 million clones, with about 95% occurring only once. The sample consisted of naive CD4+ T cells sorted from blood. Subset of the sample: CD45RA+ positively selected. These receptor sequences come from a man between 18 and 35 years old in good health.

V and J are TRBV6-5 and TRBJ2-2, with 10 bases aligning to TRBD2. The trim removed 3 bases at V and 9 bases at J, leaving 7 bases unmatched. CDR3 length: 15 residues. Germline CDR1 is MNHEY and CDR2 is SVGAGI. For the CDR3, the DNA is TGTGCCAGCAGTTATCTAGCGGGAGTGAGGCGGGAGCTGTTTTTT. Translation gives CASSYLAGVRRELFF.

The CDR3 sequence is CASSLTGAGTDTQYF. Here the CDR3 DNA reads TGTGCCAGCAGCTTGACCGGGGCTGGTACAGATACGCAGTATTTT. This chain links TRBV5-4 with TRBJ2-3; D could derive from TRBD1 or TRBD2 (5 bases each). Per germline, CDR1 SGHNT and CDR2 YYREEE (reference sequence). This CDR3 comprises 15 residues. V was trimmed by 1 base and J by 3 bases, leaving 12 bases between them.

Of note for this clone: A single base separates this from a much larger clone, so it may be a read error. The same CDR3 also results from other DNA sequences found in this sample. This chain joins TRBV7-2 and TRBJ2-7, with TRBD2 as a possible D gene (5 bases). V shed 1 base and J shed 0 bases, with 10 bases lying between them. CDR1 is SGHTA, CDR2 FQGNSA, per germline. This CDR3 is built from 15 residues. The CDR3 loop is CASSLVGVSSYEQYF. In nucleotides, the CDR3 is TGTGCCAGCAGCTTAGTCGGGGTGAGCTCCTACGAGCAGTACTTC.

The chain uses TRBV19 and TRBJ2-1, with D perhaps matching TRBD1 (6 bases). Looked up from germline, CDR1 is LNHDA and CDR2 is SQIVND (reference sequence). The CDR3 is 13 amino acids. V dropped 7 bases and J dropped 2 bases, with 9 bases sitting between them. For the CDR3, the DNA is TGTGCCAGTAAACAGGGACCCTACAATGAGCAGTTCTTC. The encoded protein is CASKQGPYNEQFF.

This chain uses TRBV13 with TRBJ1-6, with 9 bases that match TRBD1. The length of the CDR3 is 14 residues. With V trimmed by 8 bases and J by 7 bases, 6 bases remained unmatched. The germline gives CDR1 PRHDT, CDR2 FYEKMQ (reference sequence). The CDR3 here is CASDRTGDNSPLHF. In DNA, the CDR3 is TGTGCCAGCGATAGGACAGGGGACAATTCACCCCTCCACTTT.

The chain is built from TRBV2 and TRBJ2-1; perhaps TRBD2 as D (5 bases). The V gene's germline CDR1 is SNHLY and CDR2 FYNNEI. Trimming left V 4 bases short and J 9 bases short, with 16 bases between. CDR3 size: 14 residues. The CDR3 DNA is TGTGCCAGCAGTGTTAGGGCTAGCCTCGGTGAGCAGTTCTTC. Residues: CASSVRASLGEQFF. Full variable domain (rest looked up from reference TRBV2 and TRBJ2-1): EPEVTQTPSHQVTQMGQEVILRCVPISNHLYFYWYRQILGQKVEFLVSFYNNEISEKSEIFDDQFSVERPDGSNFTLKIRSTKLEDSAMYFCASSVRASLGEQFFGPGTRLTVL.

With regard to this clone: The same CDR3 can be traced to other DNA sequences in this sample. This chain uses TRBV7-9 with TRBJ2-3; D remains unclear. The V gene lost 5 bases and the J gene lost 1 base, with 4 bases spanning the gap. In germline, CDR1 is SEHNR, CDR2 FQNEAQ (reference sequence). CDR3 length equals 12 residues. Here the CDR3 reads CASSPRTDTQYF. DNA of the CDR3: TGTGCCAGCAGCCCCCGCACAGATACGCAGTATTTT.

V and J are TRBV7-6 and TRBJ2-3, with D unresolved. CDR3 length: 12 amino acids. Trimming stripped 1 base from V and 5 bases from J, with 4 bases between. Germline CDR1 reads SGHVS; CDR2 reads FNYEAQ. The CDR3 spells CASSLDIDTQYF. The DNA for the CDR3 is TGTGCCAGCAGCTTAGATATAGATACGCAGTATTTT.

This chain uses TRBV7-9 with TRBJ2-5; no clear D. The CDR3 is 14 residues long. Germline V gene data show CDR1 as SEHNR and CDR2 as FQNEAQ (reference sequence). V gave up 4 bases and J gave up 2 bases, with 11 bases separating them. DNA for the CDR3: TGTGCCAGCAGCTGGGCAGCAGGTCAAGAGACCCAGTACTTC. Protein product: CASSWAAGQETQYF.

The chain has TRBV18 and TRBJ2-1; 10 bases match TRBD2. J was trimmed by 8 bases and V by 6 bases; bases with no gene match: 10. CDR1 and CDR2 (germline): KGHSH, LQKENI. The CDR3 totals 15 residues. The CDR3 here is CASSLLAGENDEQFF. CDR3 coding DNA: TGTGCCAGCTCCCTCCTAGCGGGAGAAAACGATGAGCAGTTCTTC.

J is TRBJ2-5 and V is TRBV10-3; D call uncertain. The CDR3 consists of 14 residues. V shed 3 bases and J shed 5 bases, with 13 bases lying between them. The germline gives CDR1 ENHRY, CDR2 SYGVKD. CDR3 nucleotide sequence: TGTGCCATCAGTGAACTTAGGGAAGGGGAGACCCAGTACTTC. Its protein is CAISELREGETQYF.

The chain uses TRBV7-3 and TRBJ2-2; D tentatively reads TRBD1 or TRBD2 (6 bases each). The V end was cut by 4 bases, the J end by 4 bases, with 10 bases between. CDR1 is SGHTA, CDR2 FQGTGA, per germline. This CDR3 is 14 amino acids long. CDR3 bases: TGTGCCAGCAGCTCCGGGGGCGGCACCGGGGAGCTGTTTTTT. Protein: CASSSGGGTGELFF.

The chain links TRBV12-5 to TRBJ2-3, with 11 nucleotides matching TRBD2. This CDR3 is built from 16 residues. The germline V gene has CDR1 LGHNT and CDR2 FRNRAP. J lost 3 bases, V lost 0 bases, and 2 bases had no gene match. The CDR3: CASGLVLAGDTDTQYF. The CDR3 DNA is TGTGCTAGTGGTTTGGTACTAGCGGGAGATACAGATACGCAGTATTTT.

The chain recombines TRBV2 with TRBJ2-3; D might be TRBD1 (6 bases). V lost 10 bases and J lost 0, with 17 bases in between. The CDR3 totals 15 residues. Per germline, CDR1 SNHLY and CDR2 FYNNEI. The CDR3 DNA sequence: TGTGCCATCTCCAAAGACAGGCAAAGCACAGATACGCAGTATTTT. Translated, it gives CAISKDRQSTDTQYF.

The chain is built from TRBV9 and TRBJ2-5; 8 nucleotides align to TRBD2. V lost 0 bases to trimming and J lost 5 bases; unmatched junction nucleotides: 9. Germline V lookup: CDR1 SGDLS, CDR2 YYNGEE. The CDR3 covers 16 residues. The DNA of the CDR3 is TGTGCCAGCAGCGTAGAGCCGGGACTAGAGGTGGAGACCCAGTACTTC. This sequence encodes CASSVEPGLEVETQYF.

The chain couples TRBV5-4 to TRBJ2-1, with 11 bases identical to TRBD2. V gave up 0 bases and J gave up 6 bases; unmatched junction bases: 5. This CDR3 comprises 16 residues. Germline V gene sequence: CDR1 SGHNT, CDR2 YYREEE (reference sequence). CDR3 sequence reads: CASSLGIAGGLNEQFF. The DNA for the CDR3 is TGTGCCAGCAGCTTGGGGATAGCGGGGGGGCTCAATGAGCAGTTCTTC.

About this clone: The germline gene is not matched at one end of the junction; a read error may be the cause. Within the sample, other DNA sequences also encode this same CDR3. The J gene is TRBJ2-2, the V gene TRBV5-1, with D maybe TRBD1 (5 bases). In germline, CDR1 is SGHRS, CDR2 YFSETQ. The CDR3 is made up of 12 amino acids. The CDR3 protein is CASSLGPGELFF. The CDR3 DNA sequence: TGCGCCAGCAGTTTGGGGCCCGGGGAGCTGTTTTTT.

The rearrangement joins TRBV28 to TRBJ1-2; maybe TRBD1 (5 bases). Germline CDR1 MDHEN, CDR2 SYDVKM. The length of the CDR3 is 14 residues. Trimming pared 6 bases from V and 4 bases from J, leaving 15 bases between. In nucleotides, the CDR3 is TGTGCCAGCAGGCCCTCCGAGGGGCCCTATGGCTACACCTTC. As protein: CASRPSEGPYGYTF.

V is TRBV6-5 and J is TRBJ2-7; weak D call: TRBD1 (6 bases). V shed 7 bases and J shed 7 bases, with 11 bases lying between them. CDR1 MNHEY and CDR2 SVGAGI come from the germline V gene. The CDR3 consists of 11 residues. The CDR3 reads CASTQTGEQYF. The CDR3, as DNA: TGTGCCAGCACCCAAACAGGGGAGCAGTACTTC.

This chain links TRBV5-4 with TRBJ1-1; D possibly corresponds to TRBD1 (5 bases). Germline V gene lookup returns CDR1 SGHNT and CDR2 YYREEE (reference sequence). V was shortened by 2 bases and J by 0 bases, with 17 bases between the two germline ends. The CDR3 contains 17 residues. CDR3 sequence reads: CASSFSGDGTVNTEAFF. The CDR3 DNA reads as TGTGCCAGCAGCTTCTCTGGTGACGGGACTGTGAACACTGAAGCTTTCTTT. The variable domain in full, with the rest retrieved from reference TRBV5-4 and TRBJ1-1, is ETGVTQSPTHLIKTRGQQVTLRCSSQSGHNTVSWYQQALGQGPQFIFQYYREEENGRGNFPPRFSGLQFPNYSSELNVNALELDDSALYLCASSFSGDGTVNTEAFFGQGTRLTVV.

This chain connects TRBV27 to TRBJ2-1; the D gene is possibly TRBD2 (6 bases). Germline-derived CDR1 and CDR2 are MNHEY and SMNVEV (reference sequence). The CDR3 runs 13 residues. V dropped 8 bases and J dropped 4 bases, with 12 bases sitting between them. The CDR3 sequence is CASGGTPYNEQFF. In DNA, the CDR3 is TGTGCCAGCGGCGGGACTCCGTACAATGAGCAGTTCTTC.

This clone was recorded a few times. The chain joins TRBV5-4 to TRBJ2-4, with D perhaps assigned TRBD1 or TRBD2 (5 bases each). Between the trimmed V and J ends, which lost 2 bases and 2 bases, there was a span of 8 bases. The germline V gene encodes CDR1 SGHNT and CDR2 YYREEE (reference sequence). CDR3 length equals 14 residues. CDR3 in DNA: TGTGCCAGCAGCTTTACGGGACCCAAAAACATTCAGTACTTC. This gives the protein CASSFTGPKNIQYF. The whole variable domain, filled in from reference TRBV5-4 and TRBJ2-4, reads ETGVTQSPTHLIKTRGQQVTLRCSSQSGHNTVSWYQQALGQGPQFIFQYYREEENGRGNFPPRFSGLQFPNYSSELNVNALELDDSALYLCASSFTGPKNIQYFGAGTRLSVL.

The J gene is TRBJ2-5, the V gene TRBV7-2; 13 positions match TRBD2. The ends lost 5 bases at V and 7 bases at J; junction bases unmatched: 4. CDR1 SGHTA and CDR2 FQGNSA come from the germline V gene. This CDR3 is built from 14 residues. The DNA for the CDR3 is TGTGCCAGCAGCGCCGGGACTAGCGGGGTGACCCAGTACTTC. Amino acids: CASSAGTSGVTQYF.